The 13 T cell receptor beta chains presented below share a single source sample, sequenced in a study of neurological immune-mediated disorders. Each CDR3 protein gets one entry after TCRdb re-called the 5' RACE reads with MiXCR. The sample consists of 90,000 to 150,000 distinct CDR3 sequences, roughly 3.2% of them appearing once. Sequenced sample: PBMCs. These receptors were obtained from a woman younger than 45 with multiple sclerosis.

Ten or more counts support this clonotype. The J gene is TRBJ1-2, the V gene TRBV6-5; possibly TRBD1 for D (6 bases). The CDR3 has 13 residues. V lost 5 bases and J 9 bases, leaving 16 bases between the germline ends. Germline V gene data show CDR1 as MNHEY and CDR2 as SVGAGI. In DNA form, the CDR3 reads TGTGCCAGCAGTCCGGACAGCTTTATGCGCTACACCTTC. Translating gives CASSPDSFMRYTF.

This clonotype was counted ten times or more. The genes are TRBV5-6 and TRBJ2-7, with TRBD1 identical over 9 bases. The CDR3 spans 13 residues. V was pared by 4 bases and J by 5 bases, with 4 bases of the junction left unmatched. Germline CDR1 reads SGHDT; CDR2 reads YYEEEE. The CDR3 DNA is TGTGCCAGCAGCCGGACAGGGGTCCACGAGCAGTACTTC. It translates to CASSRTGVHEQYF.

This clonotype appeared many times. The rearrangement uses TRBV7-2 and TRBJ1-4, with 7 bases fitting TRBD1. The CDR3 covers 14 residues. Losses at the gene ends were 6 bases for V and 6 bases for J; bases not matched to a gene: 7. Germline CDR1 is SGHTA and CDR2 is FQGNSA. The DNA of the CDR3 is TGTGCCAGCAGTCGTCAGGGGGGACATGAAAAACTGTTTTTT. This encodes CASSRQGGHEKLFF.

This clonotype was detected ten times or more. CDR3 in amino acids: CASSLRSHTEAFF. The CDR3 DNA reads as TGTGCCAGCAGCTTGAGAAGTCACACTGAAGCTTTCTTT. The chain links TRBV5-5 to TRBJ1-1; unclear D gene. Germline V gene sequence: CDR1 SGHKS, CDR2 YYEKEE (reference sequence). V lost 1 base, J lost 3 bases, and 7 bases lay in between. The length of the CDR3 is 13 residues.

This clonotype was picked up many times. This CDR3 is CASSRLSGTGANEQFF. The CDR3 DNA is TGTGCCAGCAGCCGACTTTCCGGGACAGGGGCGAATGAGCAGTTCTTC. The chain carries TRBV7-9 and TRBJ2-1; 10 positions agree with TRBD1. From germline, CDR1 is SEHNR and CDR2 FQNEAQ (reference sequence). The CDR3 covers 16 residues. V was pared by 5 bases and J by 7 bases, with 11 bases of the junction left unmatched.

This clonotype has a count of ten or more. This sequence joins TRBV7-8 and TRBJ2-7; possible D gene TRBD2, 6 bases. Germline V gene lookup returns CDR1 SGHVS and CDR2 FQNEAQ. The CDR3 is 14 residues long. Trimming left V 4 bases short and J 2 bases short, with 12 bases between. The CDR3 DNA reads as TGTGCCAGCAGCTATGGACGGACTACCTACGAGCAGTACTTC. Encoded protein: CASSYGRTTYEQYF.

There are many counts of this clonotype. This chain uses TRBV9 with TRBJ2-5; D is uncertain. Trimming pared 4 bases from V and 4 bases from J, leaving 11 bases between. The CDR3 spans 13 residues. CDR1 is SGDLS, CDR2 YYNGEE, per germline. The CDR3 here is CASSSSARETQYF. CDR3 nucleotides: TGTGCCAGCAGCTCTTCCGCGCGAGAGACCCAGTACTTC.

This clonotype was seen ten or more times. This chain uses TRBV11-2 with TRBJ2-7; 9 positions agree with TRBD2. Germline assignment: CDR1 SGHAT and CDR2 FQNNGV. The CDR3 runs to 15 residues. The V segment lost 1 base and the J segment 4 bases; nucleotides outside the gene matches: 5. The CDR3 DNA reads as TGTGCCAGCAGCTTAGTGCCTAGCGGGGAGTACGAGCAGTACTTC. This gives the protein CASSLVPSGEYEQYF.

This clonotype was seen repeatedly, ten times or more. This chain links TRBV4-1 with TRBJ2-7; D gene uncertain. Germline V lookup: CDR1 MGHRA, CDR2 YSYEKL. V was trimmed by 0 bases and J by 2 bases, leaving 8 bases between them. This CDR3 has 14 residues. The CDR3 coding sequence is TGCGCCAGCAGCCAAGATGAAAGCGCCTACGAGCAGTACTTC. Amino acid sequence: CASSQDESAYEQYF.

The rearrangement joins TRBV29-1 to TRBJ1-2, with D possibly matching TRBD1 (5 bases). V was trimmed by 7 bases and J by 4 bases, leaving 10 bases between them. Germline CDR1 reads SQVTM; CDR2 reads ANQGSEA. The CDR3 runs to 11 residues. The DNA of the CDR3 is TGCAGCGGGGGGGGACCCTATGGCTACACCTTC. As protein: CSGGGPYGYTF.

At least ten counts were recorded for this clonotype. The CDR3: CASSRTSGGLNEQFF. The CDR3 coding sequence is TGCGCCAGCAGCCGGACTAGCGGGGGGTTGAATGAGCAGTTCTTC. V usage is TRBV5-1 and J usage is TRBJ2-1; 14 bases are shared with TRBD2. The J segment lost 7 bases and the V segment lost 4 bases, leaving 4 bases of the junction unmatched. Germline CDR1 is SGHRS and CDR2 is YFSETQ. The CDR3 is 15 residues long.

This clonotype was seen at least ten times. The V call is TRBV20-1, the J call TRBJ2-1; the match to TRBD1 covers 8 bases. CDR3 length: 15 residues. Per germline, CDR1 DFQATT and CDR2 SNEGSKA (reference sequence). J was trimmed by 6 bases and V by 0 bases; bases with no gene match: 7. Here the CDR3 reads CSARDLRTGSNEQFF. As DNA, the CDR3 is TGCAGTGCTAGAGATCTCCGGACAGGGAGCAATGAGCAGTTCTTC.

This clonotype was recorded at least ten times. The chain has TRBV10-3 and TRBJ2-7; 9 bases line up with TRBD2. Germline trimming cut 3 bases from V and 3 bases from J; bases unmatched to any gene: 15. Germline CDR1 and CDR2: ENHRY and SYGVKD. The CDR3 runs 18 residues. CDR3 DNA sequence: TGTGCCATCAGTGAAGTTTTTGATAGCGGGAGTGAGAGCTACGAGCAGTACTTC. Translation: CAISEVFDSGSESYEQYF.